The 10 T cell receptor beta chains presented below share a single source sample, sequenced in a study of blood T cell repertoires in COVID-19. Sequencing was performed with immunoSEQ multiplex PCR; in TCRdb, only in-frame clones are kept and a portion is missing. The sample lists 30,000 to 35,000 clones; less than 95% were seen once. The sample taken for sequencing was peripheral blood. Source of these receptors: an elderly man with acute or convalescent COVID-19.

The chain recombines TRBV6-4 with TRBJ1-1; D is uncertain. V gave up 3 bases and J gave up 5 bases, with 13 bases separating them. Germline CDR1 is MRHNA and CDR2 is SNTAGT. The CDR3 covers 14 residues. CDR3 in amino acids: CASSERGFSTEAFF. The DNA for the CDR3 is TGTGCCAGCAGTGAGAGAGGATTCTCTACTGAAGCTTTCTTT.

This chain joins TRBV6-2 or TRBV6-3 and TRBJ1-5; tentatively, D is TRBD1 (6 bases). Germline V gene sequence: CDR1 MNHEY, CDR2 SVGEGT. The CDR3 length is 13 residues. Trimming stripped 5 bases from V and 3 bases from J, with 8 bases between. The CDR3 loop is CASSDRYNQPQHF. The CDR3 region has the DNA TGTGCCAGCAGTGACAGGTACAATCAGCCCCAGCATTTT.

The count of this clone is one. The chain couples TRBV15 to TRBJ2-7, with D unresolved. CDR1 LNHNV and CDR2 YYDKDF come from the germline V gene (reference sequence). V was cut by 1 base and J by 4 bases, with 11 bases left in between. This CDR3 contains 14 residues. The CDR3 sequence is CATSRGGSDYEQYF. In DNA form, the CDR3 reads TGTGCCACCAGCAGAGGAGGCAGCGATTACGAGCAGTACTTC. The whole variable domain, remainder taken from reference TRBV15 and TRBJ2-7, is DAMVIQNPRYQVTQFGKPVTLSCSQTLNHNVMYWYQQKSSQAPKLLFHYYDKDFNNEADTPDNFQSRRPNTSFCFLDIRSPGLGDTAMYLCATSRGGSDYEQYFGPGTRLTVT.

This clone was counted a single time. The V gene is TRBV30, the J gene TRBJ1-2, with D maybe TRBD1 (5 bases). Per germline, CDR1 GTSNPN and CDR2 SVGIG (reference sequence). Trimming shortened V by 0 bases and J by 6 bases, and 11 bases separated the two germline ends. The CDR3 is made up of 13 amino acids. CDR3 nucleotide sequence: TGTGCCTGGAGTGTACAGGAGGGGAATGGCTACACCTTC. Amino acids: CAWSVQEGNGYTF.

The CDR3 DNA reads as TGCGCCAGCAGCCAAGGGACACTCAGGGAGAATGAAAAACTGTTTTTT. Amino acids: CASSQGTLRENEKLFF. V and J are TRBV5-1 and TRBJ1-4; TRBD1 is a possible D gene (6 bases). The CDR3 consists of 16 residues. The germline V and J ends were trimmed by 4 bases and 5 bases, with 18 bases remaining between them. The germline gives CDR1 SGHRS, CDR2 YFSETQ.

This clone was detected only once. This chain links TRBV3-1 (or the pseudogene TRBV3-2) with TRBJ1-1; possible D gene TRBD1, 5 bases. Germline V gene data show CDR1 as LGHDT and CDR2 as YNNKEL (reference sequence). V was shortened by 2 bases and J by 2 bases, with 9 bases between the two germline ends. The CDR3 totals 14 residues. In DNA form, the CDR3 reads TGTGCCAGCAGCCAATTCGGGGGAAACACTGAAGCTTTCTTT. Translating gives CASSQFGGNTEAFF.

This clone was seen a few times. This chain links TRBV15 with TRBJ1-4, with D uncertain. The germline CDR1 and CDR2 sequences are LNHNV and YYDKDF (reference sequence). The CDR3 is 15 amino acids. Trimming stripped 0 bases from V and 13 bases from J, with 18 bases between. CDR3 sequence (DNA): TGTGCCACCAGCAGAGATAGGACTCAGTCCCGGGGACTGTTTTTT. It is translated as CATSRDRTQSRGLFF.

CDR3 protein: CASRNTGSYEQYF. CDR3 in DNA: TGTGCCAGCAGAAACACGGGCTCCTACGAGCAGTACTTC. The rearrangement uses TRBV3-1 (or the pseudogene TRBV3-2) and TRBJ2-7, with D uncertain. The CDR3 spans 13 residues. Germline-derived CDR1 and CDR2 are LGHDT and YNNKEL (reference sequence). Deletions cut 6 bases from V and 0 bases from J, with 9 bases between.

This rearrangement joins TRBV28 to TRBJ1-6; D gene ambiguous. V was cut by 3 bases and J by 13 bases, with 7 bases left in between. Germline V lookup: CDR1 MDHEN, CDR2 SYDVKM. The CDR3 contains 11 residues. This CDR3 reads CASSFLAPLHF. CDR3 sequence (DNA): TGTGCCAGCAGTTTCTTAGCGCCCCTCCACTTT.

This clone was counted once. The chain joins TRBV15 to TRBJ2-2, with D tentatively TRBD2 (6 bases). CDR1 is LNHNV, CDR2 YYDKDF, per germline (reference sequence). V lost 7 bases and J lost 0, with 27 bases in between. The CDR3 is made up of 20 amino acids. The CDR3 nucleotides are TGTGCCACCACGCCACTTCCGGGACTCTCGCTAGGGCCGAACACCGGGGAGCTGTTTTTT. Translated: CATTPLPGLSLGPNTGELFF.